This T cell receptor (beta chain) was sequenced during a study of blood T cell repertoires in COVID-19. The wider study: The United States, Italy and Spain were the sources of the acute and convalescent COVID-19 samples. PBMCs, B-cell-depleted T cells, or T cells provided the cDNA or gDNA that made up the material.

V shed 5 bases and J 2 bases; nucleotides not matched to a gene: 3. The length of the CDR3 is 16 residues. The V gene's germline CDR1 is SEHNR and CDR2 FQNEAQ (reference sequence). Method: immunoSEQ multiplex PCR; TCRdb's copy keeps in-frame clones and lacks some. The sample carries a few hundred thousand clones, 82% recorded once. The receptor's source is a woman of 80 years or more with COVID-19, enrolled during active disease. Sequencing input: peripheral blood. V gene TRBV7-9 combines with J gene TRBJ2-6, with 10 bases matching TRBD1. The CDR3, as DNA: TGTGCCAGCAGCCAGGGACAGGGGACTGGGGCCAACGTCCTGACTTTC. This codes for CASSQGQGTGANVLTF.